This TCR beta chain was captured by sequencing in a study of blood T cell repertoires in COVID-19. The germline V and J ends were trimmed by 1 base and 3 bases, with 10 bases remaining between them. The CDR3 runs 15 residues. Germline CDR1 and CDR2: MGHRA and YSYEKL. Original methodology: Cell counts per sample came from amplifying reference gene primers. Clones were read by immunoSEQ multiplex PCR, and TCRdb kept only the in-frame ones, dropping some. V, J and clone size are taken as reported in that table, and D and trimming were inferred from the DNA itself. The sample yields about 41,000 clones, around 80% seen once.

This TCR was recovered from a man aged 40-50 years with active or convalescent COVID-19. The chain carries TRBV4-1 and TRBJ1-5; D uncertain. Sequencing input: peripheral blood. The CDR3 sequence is CASSQVFQDNQPQHF. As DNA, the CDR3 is TGCGCCAGCAGCCAAGTCTTCCAGGACAATCAGCCCCAGCATTTT.